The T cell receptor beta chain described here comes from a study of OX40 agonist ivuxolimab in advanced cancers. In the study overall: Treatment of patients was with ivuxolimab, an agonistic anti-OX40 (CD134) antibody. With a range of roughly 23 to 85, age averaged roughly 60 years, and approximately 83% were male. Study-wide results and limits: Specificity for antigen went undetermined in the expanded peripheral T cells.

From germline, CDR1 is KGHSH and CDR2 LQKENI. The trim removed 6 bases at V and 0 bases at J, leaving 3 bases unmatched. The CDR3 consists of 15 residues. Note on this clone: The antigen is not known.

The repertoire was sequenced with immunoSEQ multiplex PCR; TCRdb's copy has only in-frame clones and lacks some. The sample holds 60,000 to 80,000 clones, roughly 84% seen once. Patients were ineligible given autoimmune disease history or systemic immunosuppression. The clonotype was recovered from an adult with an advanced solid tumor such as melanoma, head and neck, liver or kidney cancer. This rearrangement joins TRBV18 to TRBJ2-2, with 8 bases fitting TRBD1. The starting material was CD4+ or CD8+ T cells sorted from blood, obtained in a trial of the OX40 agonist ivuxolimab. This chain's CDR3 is CASSQGQANTGELFF. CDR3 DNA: TGTGCCAGCTCCCAGGGACAGGCGAACACCGGGGAGCTGTTTTTT. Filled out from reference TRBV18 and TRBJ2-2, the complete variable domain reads NAGVMQNPRHLVRRRGQEARLRCSPMKGHSHVYWYRQLPEEGLKFMVYLQKENIIDESGMPKERFSAEFPKEGPSILRIQQVVRGDSAAYFCASSQGQANTGELFFGEGSRLTVL.